The 28 T cell receptor beta chains given below trace back to one sample, sequenced in a study of cytomegalovirus exposure and HLA in healthy donors (dated by TCRdb to 2015 to 2018). The library was built by means of the immunoSEQ multiplex PCR assay. For the multiplex PCR, a mixture combining 60 forward primers for TCR Vbeta segments and 13 reverse primers for TCR Jbeta segments was used. TCRdb retrieved this table from immuneACCESS and kept in-frame rearrangements only. Not all clones are present; in checked studies, unresolved V genes account for under half, and no reason is known for the remainder. This sample is represented by roughly 110,000 clones; roughly 70% of them were singletons. In total, the top ten clones hold 2.5% to 3% of the sample. Sample: PBMCs. Receptors originate from a male donor in good health and CMV-seropositive.

This clone was counted a few times. The J gene is TRBJ2-7, the V gene TRBV4-3, with 8 bases aligning to TRBD2. CDR1 and CDR2 from the germline V gene are LGHNA and YSLEER. CDR3 length equals 15 residues. V lost 4 bases and J lost 2; bases outside the gene matches: 7. In nucleotides, the CDR3 is TGCGCCAGCAGCCCGGGGGCTAGCGGGCCCTACGAGCAGTACTTC. Translated: CASSPGASGPYEQYF.

There are a few counts of this clone. The chain recombines TRBV29-1 with TRBJ2-7, with 11 bases that match TRBD2. J was trimmed by 0 bases and V by 0 bases; bases with no gene match: 7. Germline CDR1 and CDR2: SQVTM and ANQGSEA. This CDR3 is 17 amino acids long. The CDR3 coding sequence is TGCAGCGTTGAAGATGGCTCCGGGACTAGCGGCTCCTACGAGCAGTACTTC. This sequence encodes CSVEDGSGTSGSYEQYF.

V and J are TRBV5-4 and TRBJ2-7; perhaps TRBD2 as D (6 bases). Germline loops: CDR1 SGHNT, CDR2 YYREEE (reference sequence). The CDR3 runs 14 residues. Trimming took 4 bases from V and 7 from J, leaving 18 bases between them. The CDR3 is CASSPERRAWEQYF. The DNA for the CDR3 is TGTGCCAGCAGCCCGGAACGGAGGGCCTGGGAGCAGTACTTC.

The CDR3 region is CAWSVQPNEKLFF. CDR3 DNA: TGTGCCTGGAGTGTACAGCCTAATGAAAAACTGTTTTTT. The chain links TRBV30 to TRBJ1-4; no clear D gene. Trimming cost V 0 bases and J 3 bases, with 5 bases left between them. Per the germline V gene, CDR1 is GTSNPN and CDR2 is SVGIG (reference sequence). The CDR3 has 13 residues.

In its sample, this clone was seen a few times. This chain uses TRBV14 with TRBJ1-1; no definite D call. Trimming left V 4 bases short and J 0 bases short, with 6 bases between. In germline, CDR1 is SGHDN, CDR2 FVKESK. This CDR3 has 13 amino acids. The CDR3 here is CASSLGMNTEAFF. CDR3 coding DNA: TGTGCCAGCAGCCTGGGCATGAACACTGAAGCTTTCTTT.

This chain links TRBV7-8 with TRBJ1-1; D ambiguous. This CDR3 has 15 amino acids. Germline values: CDR1 SGHVS, CDR2 FQNEAQ. Trimming left V 4 bases short and J 2 bases short, with 14 bases between. CDR3 region: CASSSDISFNTEAFF. CDR3 DNA sequence: TGTGCCAGCAGCTCAGATATATCCTTTAACACTGAAGCTTTCTTT.

This chain uses TRBV4-3 with TRBJ1-2; possible D gene TRBD1, 6 bases. CDR1 and CDR2 from the germline V gene are LGHNA and YSLEER. Trimming pared 1 base from V and 4 bases from J, leaving 13 bases between. The CDR3 covers 15 residues. CDR3 sequence: CASSQAAGVGYGYTF. DNA for the CDR3: TGCGCCAGCAGCCAAGCGGCAGGGGTTGGCTATGGCTACACCTTC.

This rearrangement joins TRBV6-6 to TRBJ1-6; D is perhaps TRBD1 (6 bases). The CDR3 length is 13 residues. The ends were cut back, 8 bases at V and 7 bases at J, with 12 bases in the middle. Germline V gene lookup returns CDR1 MNHNY and CDR2 SVGAGI (reference sequence). CDR3 bases: TGTGCCAGCGGGGACACTAGGAATTCACCCCTCCACTTT. Translated, it gives CASGDTRNSPLHF.

Written as DNA, the CDR3 is TGTGCCAGCAGTTCGACAGACTCCTACGAGCAGTACTTC. This encodes CASSSTDSYEQYF. The rearrangement uses TRBV27 and TRBJ2-7, with D tentatively TRBD1 (5 bases). Germline CDR1 reads MNHEY; CDR2 reads SMNVEV (reference sequence). Trimming cost V 4 bases and J 0 bases, with 7 bases left between them. The length of the CDR3 is 13 residues.

The rearrangement joins TRBV10-3 to TRBJ2-7; D call uncertain. CDR1 ENHRY and CDR2 SYGVKD come from the germline V gene. The CDR3 loop spans 17 amino acids. Deletions cut 3 bases from V and 3 bases from J, with 21 bases between. The CDR3 reads CAISEPQEGALGYEQYF. Here the CDR3 DNA reads TGTGCCATCAGTGAACCCCAGGAAGGCGCCTTGGGCTACGAGCAGTACTTC.

The chain links TRBV5-1 to TRBJ1-1, with D hard to call. Trimming stripped 0 bases from V and 2 bases from J, with 17 bases between. CDR1 is SGHRS and CDR2 is YFSETQ in the germline V gene. This CDR3 has 17 residues. CDR3 amino acids: CASSLAPLTISNTEAFF. The CDR3 region has the DNA TGCGCCAGCAGCTTGGCGCCACTCACTATCTCCAACACTGAAGCTTTCTTT.

This clone was detected only once. The chain recombines TRBV11-2 with TRBJ2-2; TRBD1 matches at 7 bases. Trimming at V came to 4 bases and at J to 2 bases, leaving 7 bases not matched to a gene. Germline V gene lookup returns CDR1 SGHAT and CDR2 FQNNGV. CDR3 length equals 16 residues. The CDR3 region is CASSSQTGSNTGELFF. The CDR3 DNA follows: TGTGCCAGCAGCTCCCAGACAGGGTCAAACACCGGGGAGCTGTTTTTT.

The rearrangement joins TRBV6-5 to TRBJ2-3, with D possibly being TRBD1 (6 bases). The CDR3 length is 15 residues. Germline assignment: CDR1 MNHEY and CDR2 SVGAGI. V was trimmed by 2 bases and J by 9 bases, leaving 18 bases between them. CDR3 loop: CASSYQGIWGETQYF. The CDR3 DNA reads as TGTGCCAGCAGTTACCAGGGGATCTGGGGAGAAACGCAGTATTTT.

This clone was found a few times. The chain joins TRBV4-3 to TRBJ1-4; TRBD1 might be the D (5 bases). Germline V gene lookup returns CDR1 LGHNA and CDR2 YSLEER. This CDR3 region has 16 residues. Trimming left V 4 bases short and J 8 bases short, with 20 bases between. The CDR3 nucleotides read TGCGCCAGCAGCCCAGGCCCAGGGCAGGGTGGCGAAAAACTGTTTTTT. Its translation: CASSPGPGQGGEKLFF.

The chain links TRBV9 to TRBJ2-6; no definite D call. Germline V CDR1 and CDR2: SGDLS, YYNGEE. V gave up 2 bases and J gave up 4 bases, with 19 bases separating them. The CDR3 extends over 18 amino acids. The CDR3 nucleotides read TGTGCCAGCAGCGTTTTTCCCTTTGAGGTCCCCGGGGCCAACGTCCTGACTTTC. Translation: CASSVFPFEVPGANVLTF.

J is TRBJ2-5 and V is TRBV27; weak D call: TRBD1 (6 bases). This CDR3 comprises 15 residues. Trimming took 0 bases from V and 3 from J, leaving 11 bases between them. Germline values: CDR1 MNHEY, CDR2 SMNVEV (reference sequence). In DNA, the CDR3 is TGTGCCAGCAGTTTATCGGGACATTTCAAAGAGACCCAGTACTTC. Its protein is CASSLSGHFKETQYF.

This chain links TRBV19 with TRBJ1-3; maybe TRBD1 (5 bases). CDR3 length equals 16 residues. Trimming stripped 4 bases from V and 0 bases from J, with 13 bases between. Germline V gene sequence: CDR1 LNHDA, CDR2 SQIVND (reference sequence). The chain's CDR3 is CASSTTDSSSGNTIYF. The CDR3 coding sequence is TGTGCCAGTAGTACAACCGACAGTTCCTCTGGAAACACCATATATTTT.

With respect to this clone: At the DNA level, this CDR3 is encoded by other sequences in the same sample as well. The gene calls are TRBV5-4 and TRBJ2-3; 8 bases line up with TRBD2. Germline V gene lookup returns CDR1 SGHNT and CDR2 YYREEE (reference sequence). Trimming cost V 4 bases and J 3 bases; bases outside gene matches: 4. The CDR3 totals 14 residues. The CDR3, as DNA: TGTGCCAGCAGCCCGACGGGGGGGACAGATACGCAGTATTTT. It yields the protein CASSPTGGTDTQYF.

The chain has TRBV7-2 and TRBJ2-3; D call uncertain. CDR1 is SGHTA and CDR2 is FQGNSA in the germline V gene. This CDR3 has 13 amino acids. Trimming removed 8 bases at V and 4 bases at J, with 13 bases between. The CDR3 bases are TGTGCCAGCGCCAGGAATCGCGCAGATACGCAGTATTTT. Amino acid sequence: CASARNRADTQYF.

This clone was recorded a few times. As DNA, the CDR3 is TGTGCCAGCAGCTTGGAGGGACAGGGGACCTACGAGCAGTACTTC. It yields the protein CASSLEGQGTYEQYF. The V and J genes are TRBV5-4 and TRBJ2-7; 10 positions agree with TRBD1. Trimming at V came to 0 bases and at J to 2 bases, leaving 2 bases not matched to a gene. The CDR3 is 15 residues long. CDR1 is SGHNT and CDR2 is YYREEE in the germline V gene (reference sequence).

The V gene is TRBV18, the J gene TRBJ1-5; a possible D gene is TRBD1 (5 bases). V was pared by 4 bases and J by 1 base, with 11 bases between. In germline, CDR1 is KGHSH, CDR2 LQKENI. This CDR3 is 15 amino acids long. CDR3 protein: CASSQEGLSNQPQHF. The CDR3 coding sequence is TGTGCCAGCTCACAGGAGGGGCTGAGCAATCAGCCCCAGCATTTT.

In this sample, this clone turned up once. The CDR3 nucleotides are TGTGCCAGCAGCTGGCCCGGACTAGCGGGAGACACCGGGGAGCTGTTTTTT. Amino acids: CASSWPGLAGDTGELFF. The rearrangement links TRBV7-2 to TRBJ2-2; 13 bases agree with TRBD2. This CDR3 is 17 amino acids long. The V gene's germline CDR1 is SGHTA and CDR2 FQGNSA. V was pared by 4 bases and J by 3 bases, with 5 bases of the junction left unmatched.

The DNA of the CDR3 is TGTGCCAGCAGCCGTTGGTGGATAGGGGCCGAGGAGCTGTTTTTT. The encoded protein is CASSRWWIGAEELFF. V and J are TRBV5-6 and TRBJ2-2; a weak D match, TRBD1 (5 bases). Germline V gives CDR1 SGHDT, CDR2 YYEEEE. The CDR3 spans 15 residues. V was trimmed by 4 bases and J by 10 bases, leaving 20 bases between them.

The chain joins TRBV27 to TRBJ2-7, with D perhaps matching TRBD1 (6 bases). V lost 6 bases, J lost 0 bases, and 12 bases lay in between. CDR1 MNHEY and CDR2 SMNVEV come from the germline V gene (reference sequence). The CDR3 spans 14 residues. This CDR3 is CASSPRGGSYEQYF. The DNA of the CDR3 is TGTGCCAGCAGCCCAAGAGGGGGCTCCTACGAGCAGTACTTC.

V and J are TRBV19 and TRBJ2-1; D may be TRBD1 (5 bases). V lost 5 bases to trimming and J lost 2 bases, with 19 bases between them. The germline V gene encodes CDR1 LNHDA and CDR2 SQIVND (reference sequence). The CDR3 is 17 residues long. The CDR3 region has the DNA TGTGCCAGTAGTGCACCAGGGATCGCTGAAACCTACAATGAGCAGTTCTTC. Its protein is CASSAPGIAETYNEQFF.

In this sample, this clone turned up a few times. Other DNA sequences from this sample encode an identical CDR3 as well. The chain recombines TRBV29-1 with TRBJ2-7; 10 positions match TRBD1. CDR1 is SQVTM and CDR2 is ANQGSEA in the germline V gene. Losses at the gene ends were 0 bases for V and 3 bases for J; bases not matched to a gene: 2. This CDR3 has 14 residues. CDR3 sequence (DNA): TGCAGCGTTGAAGAGGGGGACAGGGGCTACGAGCAGTACTTC. Its protein product is CSVEEGDRGYEQYF.

The V and J genes are TRBV6-1 and TRBJ2-5; TRBD2 matches 8 bases. The J call may not be correct, given that the DNA end is closer to TRBJ2-7. Germline loops: CDR1 MNHNS, CDR2 SASEGT. The CDR3 sequence is 16 residues long. As DNA, the CDR3 is TGTGCCAGCAGTGAACTAGCGGGCTTGGTTGGCTACGAGCAGTACTTC. Its protein product is CASSELAGLVGYEQYF.

The V and J genes are TRBV20-1 and TRBJ2-5, with TRBD2 matching over 7 bases. Per the germline V gene, CDR1 is DFQATT and CDR2 is SNEGSKA (reference sequence). Trimming cost V 5 bases and J 11 bases; bases outside gene matches: 8. The CDR3 consists of 11 residues. In DNA, the CDR3 is TGCAGTGCTCGCGGGAGCAGGCAACAGTACTTC. It encodes CSARGSRQQYF.